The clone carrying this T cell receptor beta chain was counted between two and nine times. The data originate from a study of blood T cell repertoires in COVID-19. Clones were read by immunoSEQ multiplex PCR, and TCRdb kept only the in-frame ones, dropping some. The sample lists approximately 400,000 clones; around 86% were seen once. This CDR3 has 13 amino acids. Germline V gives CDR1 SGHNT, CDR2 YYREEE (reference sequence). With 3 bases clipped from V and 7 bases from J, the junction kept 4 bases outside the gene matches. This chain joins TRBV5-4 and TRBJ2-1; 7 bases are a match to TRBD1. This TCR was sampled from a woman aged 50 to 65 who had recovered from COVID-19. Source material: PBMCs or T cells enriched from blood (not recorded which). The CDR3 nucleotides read TGTGCCAGCAGCTCGACAGGGCTGAATGAGCAGTTCTTC. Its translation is CASSSTGLNEQFF.